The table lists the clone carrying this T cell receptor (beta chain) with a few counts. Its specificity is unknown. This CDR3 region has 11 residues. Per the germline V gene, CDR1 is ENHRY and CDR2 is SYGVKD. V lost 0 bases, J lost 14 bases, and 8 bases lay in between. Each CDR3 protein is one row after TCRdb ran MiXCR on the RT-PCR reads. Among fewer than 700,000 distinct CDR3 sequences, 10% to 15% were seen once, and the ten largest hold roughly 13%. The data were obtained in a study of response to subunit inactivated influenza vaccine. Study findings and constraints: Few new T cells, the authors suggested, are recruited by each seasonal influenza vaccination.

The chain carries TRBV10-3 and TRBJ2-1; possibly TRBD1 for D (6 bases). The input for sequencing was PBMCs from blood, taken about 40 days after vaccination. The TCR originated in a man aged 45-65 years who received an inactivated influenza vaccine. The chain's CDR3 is CAISESQGKFF. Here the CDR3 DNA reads TGTGCCATCAGTGAGTCCCAGGGGAAGTTCTTC.